The 30 T cell receptor beta chains below all came from one sample that was sequenced in a study of blood T cells in healthy people across ages. It was with a sample-barcoded 5' primer and a J-beta primer mix that a second PCR of roughly 7 to 12 cycles was run. MiXCR, applied by TCRdb to the 5' RACE reads, yields one record per CDR3 protein. The sample lists roughly 650,000 distinct CDR3 sequences, approximately 31% occurring once. Sample: blood. Receptors originate from an elderly woman in good health.

Ten or more counts support this clonotype. The CDR3 here is CSARGQGGGTNEKLFF. In nucleotides, the CDR3 is TGCAGTGCTAGGGGACAGGGGGGAGGAACTAATGAAAAACTGTTTTTT. The chain couples TRBV20-1 to TRBJ1-4; 11 bases fit TRBD1. Germline loops: CDR1 DFQATT, CDR2 SNEGSKA (reference sequence). J was trimmed by 1 base and V by 3 bases; bases with no gene match: 4. The CDR3 totals 16 residues.

The gene calls are TRBV5-1 and TRBJ1-1; D ambiguous. V dropped 1 base and J dropped 1 base, with 8 bases sitting between them. This CDR3 region has 14 residues. Germline CDR1 is SGHRS and CDR2 is YFSETQ. CDR3 DNA sequence: TGCGCCAGCAGCTTGCGTACCGAGAACACTGAAGCTTTCTTT. It specifies CASSLRTENTEAFF.

This clonotype was observed many times. The V and J genes are TRBV6-5 and TRBJ2-7; maybe TRBD1 (6 bases). CDR3 length: 13 amino acids. Looked up from germline, CDR1 is MNHEY and CDR2 is SVGAGI. V dropped 2 bases and J dropped 6 bases, with 11 bases sitting between them. The CDR3 here is CASSYMAGAEQYF. The CDR3 DNA reads as TGTGCCAGCAGTTACATGGCAGGGGCCGAGCAGTACTTC.

V is TRBV20-1 and J is TRBJ2-7; 7 bases fit TRBD1. With 3 bases clipped from V and 4 bases from J, the junction kept 9 bases outside the gene matches. Per germline, CDR1 DFQATT and CDR2 SNEGSKA (reference sequence). The CDR3 spans 14 residues. CDR3 amino acids: CSASADREPYEQYF. DNA of the CDR3: TGCAGTGCTAGCGCCGACAGGGAGCCTTACGAGCAGTACTTC.

Comment on this clonotype: A much larger clone lies one base from this, so it may be a read error. The chain has TRBV10-3 and TRBJ2-1, with 7 positions matching TRBD2. The J call may be wrong; the DNA end is better matched by TRBJ2-7. CDR1 is ENHRY, CDR2 SYGVKD, per germline. The CDR3 runs to 15 residues. The CDR3 loop is CAMGSERDSYNEQYF. The DNA of the CDR3 is TGTGCCATGGGGTCGGAGCGGGATTCCTACAATGAGCAGTACTTC.

With respect to this clonotype: This may be a read error, as it is one base from a much larger clone. The chain employs TRBV29-1 and TRBJ1-2; TRBD1 agrees at 9 bases. The V and J ends lost 6 bases and 8 bases, in that order; junction bases with no gene match: 10. The V gene's germline CDR1 is SQVTM and CDR2 ANQGSEA. This CDR3 comprises 13 residues. The CDR3, as DNA: TGCAGCGTAGAGTACAGGGGGCGAGGCGGCTACACCTTC. It codes for CSVEYRGRGGYTF.

This clonotype was found a few times. The chain employs TRBV28 and TRBJ2-7, with TRBD1 matching 9 bases. CDR3 size: 15 residues. Germline lookup yields CDR1 MDHEN and CDR2 SYDVKM. V shed 4 bases, J shed 4 bases, and the junction held 8 bases outside the gene matches. The CDR3 sequence: CASSYSDRGGYEQYF. CDR3 sequence (DNA): TGTGCCAGCAGTTATTCGGACAGGGGCGGATACGAGCAGTACTTC.

The sample holds a few counts of this clonotype. The chain is built from TRBV4-1 and TRBJ1-1; D not certain. Germline V gene lookup returns CDR1 MGHRA and CDR2 YSYEKL. The CDR3 totals 15 residues. V lost 4 bases and J lost 5, with 17 bases in between. The CDR3 reads CASSPTWVEGTEAFF. CDR3 DNA: TGCGCCAGCAGCCCCACCTGGGTGGAAGGGACTGAAGCTTTCTTT.

This chain joins TRBV2 and TRBJ1-5; possible D gene TRBD1, 5 bases. V lost 3 bases to trimming and J lost 6 bases, with 15 bases between them. The germline V gene encodes CDR1 SNHLY and CDR2 FYNNEI. This CDR3 has 15 amino acids. The CDR3 region is CASSELAGNAQPQHF. In DNA form, the CDR3 reads TGTGCCAGCAGTGAGCTGGCAGGGAACGCTCAGCCCCAGCATTTT.

This clonotype was detected many times. The chain has TRBV3-1 and TRBJ2-5, with 9 bases matching TRBD2. J lost 6 bases, V lost 2 bases, and 13 bases had no gene match. There are 17 residues in the CDR3. Germline CDR1 LGHDT, CDR2 YNNKEL (reference sequence). The CDR3 here is CASSQQAGGTLRKTQYF. Written as DNA, the CDR3 is TGTGCCAGCAGCCAACAAGCGGGGGGAACCCTGAGAAAGACCCAGTACTTC.

The table lists this clonotype with many counts. A much larger clone differs from this one at a single base, so this may be a read error. The rearrangement links TRBV2 to TRBJ2-1, with 7 nucleotides matching TRBD1. Trimming at V came to 5 bases and at J to 0 bases, leaving 4 bases not matched to a gene. The CDR3 runs to 15 residues. Germline V gene data show CDR1 as SNHLY and CDR2 as FYNNEI. The DNA for the CDR3 is TGTGCCAGCAGTCAGGACAGGAGCTCCTACAATGAGCAGTTCTTC. It yields the protein CASSQDRSSYNEQFF.

With respect to this clonotype: At one boundary the junction diverges from the germline segment, which might be a read error. J is TRBJ1-1 and V is TRBV5-1; 7 nucleotides agree with TRBD1. CDR1 is SGHRS and CDR2 is YFSETQ in the germline V gene. This CDR3 has 16 amino acids. The DNA of the CDR3 is TGCACCAGCAGCTTGGTGTTGGGACAGCTGAACACTGAAGCTTTCTTT. Its protein product is CTSSLVLGQLNTEAFF. Full variable domain (missing parts from reference TRBV5-1 and TRBJ1-1): KAGVTQTPRYLIKTRGQQVTLSCSPISGHRSVSWYQQTPGQGLQFLFEYFSETQRNKGNFPGRFSGRQFSNSRSEMNVSTLELGDSALYLCTSSLVLGQLNTEAFFGQGTRLTVV.

This clonotype was observed many times. As DNA, the CDR3 is TGTGCCAGTAGTATCGCTAGCGGGGATGAGCAGTTCTTC. Residues: CASSIASGDEQFF. This chain connects TRBV19 to TRBJ2-1; 9 nucleotides match TRBD2. CDR1 is LNHDA, CDR2 SQIVND, per germline (reference sequence). This CDR3 has 13 amino acids. Trimming at V came to 3 bases and at J to 8 bases, leaving 2 bases not matched to a gene.

This clonotype was detected many times. The gene calls are TRBV6-1 and TRBJ2-7, with 10 bases matching TRBD1. The germline V gene encodes CDR1 MNHNS and CDR2 SASEGT. Unmatched junction bases numbered 8, after V lost 7 bases and J lost 2 bases. The CDR3 spans 15 residues. The CDR3 loop reads CASKKGQGGPYEQYF. Here the CDR3 DNA reads TGTGCCAGCAAAAAAGGACAGGGGGGCCCCTACGAGCAGTACTTC.

The table lists this clonotype with many counts. The chain uses TRBV12-3 or TRBV12-4 and TRBJ2-1; D tentatively fits TRBD1 or TRBD2 (5 bases each). This CDR3 region has 12 residues. With 5 bases removed from V and 13 bases from J, the gap between germline ends came to 15 bases. CDR3 sequence (DNA): TGTGCCAGCAGTCCCGGGGCCGGGGAACAGTTCTTC. Protein sequence: CASSPGAGEQFF.

The chain recombines TRBV20-1 with TRBJ2-7, with a tentative D call TRBD2 (5 bases). The J call may be faulty, since TRBJ2-5 better matches the DNA end. Per germline, CDR1 DFQATT and CDR2 SNEGSKA (reference sequence). CDR3 length: 14 amino acids. CDR3 sequence: CSARVRVGKETQYF. The CDR3, as DNA: TGCAGTGCTAGAGTGAGGGTGGGAAAAGAGACCCAGTACTTC.

This clonotype has a handful of counts. The CDR3 DNA is TGTGCCACCAGCCAGACAGATTACAATGAGCAGTACTTC. This encodes CATSQTDYNEQYF. The rearrangement links TRBV24-1 to TRBJ2-1; perhaps TRBD1 as D (5 bases). The DNA end lines up better with TRBJ2-7; the J call may be wrong. This CDR3 is built from 13 residues. Germline values: CDR1 KGHDR, CDR2 SFDVKD.

With respect to this clonotype: This may arise from a read error, as a much more abundant clone is one base away. The chain has TRBV5-6 and TRBJ2-7, with D perhaps given as TRBD1 or TRBD2 (9 bases each). CDR1 SGHDT and CDR2 YYEEEE come from the germline V gene. The CDR3 runs to 13 residues. The CDR3 bases are TGTGTCAGCAGCGGGGGGACAGGGCTCGAGCAGTACTTC. It codes for CVSSGGTGLEQYF.

In regard to this clonotype: The junction shows a germline mismatch at one end, possibly a read error. The chain carries TRBV7-8 and TRBJ2-5; D is possibly TRBD1 (5 bases). Germline CDR1 is SGHVS and CDR2 is FQNEAQ. The CDR3 is 11 residues long. The CDR3 sequence is CTSSREETQYF. As DNA, the CDR3 is TGTACCAGCTCCAGGGAAGAGACCCAGTACTTC.

There are many counts of this clonotype. J is TRBJ2-5 and V is TRBV7-9; possibly TRBD2 for D (6 bases). This CDR3 is 14 amino acids long. V shed 5 bases and J shed 5 bases, with 15 bases lying between them. The germline V gene has CDR1 SEHNR and CDR2 FQNEAQ (reference sequence). CDR3 in amino acids: CASSEGTDGETQYF. The CDR3 DNA follows: TGTGCCAGCAGCGAGGGGACTGACGGGGAGACCCAGTACTTC. The full variable domain, completed using reference TRBV7-9 and TRBJ2-5, is DTGVSQNPRHKITKRGQNVTFRCDPISEHNRLYWYRQTLGQGPEFLTYFQNEAQLEKSRLLSDRFSAERPKGSFSTLEIQRTEQGDSAMYLCASSEGTDGETQYFGPGTRLLVL.

In its sample, this clonotype was seen many times. The V and J genes are TRBV20-1 and TRBJ2-7; 11 nucleotides line up with TRBD2. The CDR3 is 17 residues long. Germline CDR1 DFQATT, CDR2 SNEGSKA (reference sequence). Unmatched junction bases numbered 14, after V lost 5 bases and J lost 2 bases. CDR3 amino acids: CSAGTTSGGQLTYEQYF. In DNA form, the CDR3 reads TGCAGTGCTGGGACAACTAGCGGGGGACAGTTAACCTACGAGCAGTACTTC.

The chain employs TRBV20-1 and TRBJ1-1; D is ambiguous. Germline CDR1 is DFQATT and CDR2 is SNEGSKA (reference sequence). The V and J ends lost 3 bases and 3 bases respectively, with 11 bases between them. The CDR3 has 13 amino acids. This CDR3 reads CSARRAQDTEAFF. The DNA for the CDR3 is TGCAGTGCTAGGAGGGCGCAGGACACTGAAGCTTTCTTT.

This clonotype was counted ten times or more. The J gene is TRBJ2-6, the V gene TRBV2; TRBD1 matches at 7 bases. Germline CDR1 SNHLY, CDR2 FYNNEI. The CDR3 runs to 15 residues. Unmatched junction bases numbered 4, after V lost 6 bases and J lost 2 bases. The CDR3 nucleotides are TGTGCCAGCAGGGTCGACAGGGCTGGGGCCAACGTCCTGACTTTC. Its translation is CASRVDRAGANVLTF.

This clonotype was observed at least ten times. This chain uses TRBV12-3 or TRBV12-4 with TRBJ2-5; tentative D call: TRBD2 (5 bases). This CDR3 is 14 amino acids long. The V and J ends lost 4 bases and 5 bases respectively, with 14 bases between them. In DNA, the CDR3 is TGTGCCAGCAGTTCGGACTCCTATGGGGAGACCCAGTACTTC. Protein sequence: CASSSDSYGETQYF.

CDR3 in amino acids: CSAKYGQGAYEQYF. CDR3 bases: TGCAGTGCTAAATACGGACAGGGGGCCTACGAGCAGTACTTC. This chain links TRBV20-1 with TRBJ2-7, with 10 bases matching TRBD1. CDR1 and CDR2 from the germline V gene are DFQATT and SNEGSKA (reference sequence). The CDR3 contains 14 residues. The V segment lost 4 bases and the J segment 2 bases; nucleotides outside the gene matches: 5.

For this clonotype: This clone may be a read error of a much larger clone one base away. V usage is TRBV7-2 and J usage is TRBJ2-5; D is ambiguous. Trimming removed 6 bases at V and 2 bases at J, with 10 bases between. Germline lookup yields CDR1 SGHTA and CDR2 FQGNSA. The CDR3 is 13 amino acids. The CDR3: CASRRGFQETQYF. CDR3 nucleotide sequence: TGTGCCAGCAGGCGAGGTTTTCAAGAGACCCAGTACTTC.

This clonotype was observed many times. This chain joins TRBV7-2 and TRBJ2-5; 10 bases agree with TRBD2. Germline V gene data show CDR1 as SGHTA and CDR2 as FQGNSA. CDR3 length: 17 residues. V trimming: 1 base; J trimming: 5 bases; junction bases outside the gene matches: 10. This CDR3 reads CASSLGGLAAPTETQYF. CDR3 nucleotides: TGTGCCAGCAGCTTAGGCGGACTAGCGGCCCCAACGGAGACCCAGTACTTC.

In its sample, this clonotype was seen many times. This chain connects TRBV5-4 to TRBJ1-2, with TRBD1 matching 8 bases. The CDR3 loop spans 14 amino acids. V shed 4 bases, J shed 7 bases, and the junction held 9 bases outside the gene matches. The germline gives CDR1 SGHNT, CDR2 YYREEE (reference sequence). The CDR3 DNA sequence: TGTGCCAGCAGCCCGGGACAGGCGGAACTTGGCTACACCTTC. Amino acids: CASSPGQAELGYTF.

This clonotype came up many times. V and J are TRBV6-5 and TRBJ2-1; no clear D. Germline CDR1 reads MNHEY; CDR2 reads SVGAGI. This CDR3 comprises 16 residues. Trimming cost V 6 bases and J 0 bases, with 15 bases left between them. CDR3 DNA sequence: TGTGCCAGCAGCCGCCGAGCAGGTAGCTCCTACAATGAGCAGTTCTTC. Its translation is CASSRRAGSSYNEQFF.

The V and J genes are TRBV7-6 and TRBJ1-1; D perhaps matches TRBD1 (6 bases). The CDR3 is 18 residues long. With 2 bases removed from V and 2 bases from J, the gap between germline ends came to 21 bases. Germline CDR1 and CDR2: SGHVS and FNYEAQ. CDR3 region: CASSLNQIGQTLNTEAFF. The CDR3 coding sequence is TGTGCCAGCAGCTTAAATCAGATTGGACAGACACTAAACACTGAAGCTTTCTTT.